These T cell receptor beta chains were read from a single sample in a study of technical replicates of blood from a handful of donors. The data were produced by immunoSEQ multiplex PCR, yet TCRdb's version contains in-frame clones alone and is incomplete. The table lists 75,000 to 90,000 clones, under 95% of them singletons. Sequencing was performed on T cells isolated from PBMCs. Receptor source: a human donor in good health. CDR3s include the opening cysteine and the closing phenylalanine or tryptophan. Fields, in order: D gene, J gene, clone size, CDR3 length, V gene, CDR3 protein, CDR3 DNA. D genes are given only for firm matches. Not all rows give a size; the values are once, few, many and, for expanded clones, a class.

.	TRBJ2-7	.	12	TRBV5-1	CASGQNSYEQYF	TGCGCCAGCGGGCAGAACTCCTACGAGCAGTACTTC
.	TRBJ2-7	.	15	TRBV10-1	CASSEGLLGNYEQYF	TGCGCCAGCAGCGAGGGGCTCTTAGGCAATTACGAGCAGTACTTC
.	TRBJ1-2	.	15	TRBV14	CASSQGSGYYPGYTF	TGTGCCAGCAGCCAAGGGAGTGGCTACTACCCTGGCTACACCTTC
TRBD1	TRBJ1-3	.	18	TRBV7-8	CASSFKTGDPLSGNTIYF	TGTGCCAGCAGCTTTAAAACAGGGGACCCACTCTCTGGAAACACCATATATTTT
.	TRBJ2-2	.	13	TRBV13	CASSLVGSGELFF	TGTGCCAGCAGCTTAGTAGGGAGCGGGGAGCTGTTTTTT
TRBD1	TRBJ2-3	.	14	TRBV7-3	CASSPTGGADTQYF	TGTGCCAGCAGCCCCACAGGGGGTGCAGATACGCAGTATTTT
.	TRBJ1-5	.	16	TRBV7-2	CASSSNSLVTNQPQHF	TGTGCCAGCAGTTCTAACAGCCTCGTCACCAATCAGCCCCAGCATTTT
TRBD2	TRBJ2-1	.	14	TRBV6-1	CASAWGGPYNEQFF	TGTGCCAGCGCCTGGGGGGGTCCTTACAATGAGCAGTTCTTC
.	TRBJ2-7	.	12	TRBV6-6	CASSKQDYEQYF	TGTGCCAGCAGCAAACAGGACTACGAGCAGTACTTC
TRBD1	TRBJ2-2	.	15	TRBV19	CASSTGTGVTGELFF	TGTGCCAGTAGTACCGGGACAGGGGTTACCGGGGAGCTGTTTTTT
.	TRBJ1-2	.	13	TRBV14	CASSPGTNYGYTF	TGTGCCAGCAGCCCCGGGACTAACTATGGCTACACCTTC
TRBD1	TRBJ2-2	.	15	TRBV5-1	CASSPLDRETGELFF	TGCGCCAGCAGCCCACTGGACAGGGAAACCGGGGAGCTGTTTTTT
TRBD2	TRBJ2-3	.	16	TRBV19	CASSDSGYFFTDTQYF	TGTGCCAGTAGTGATAGCGGGTACTTCTTCACAGATACGCAGTATTTT
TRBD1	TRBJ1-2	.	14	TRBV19	CASTRDRVVYGYTF	TGTGCCAGTACCCGGGACAGGGTCGTCTATGGCTACACCTTC
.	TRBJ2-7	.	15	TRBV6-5	CASSYWGPQLAEQYF	TGTGCCAGCAGTTACTGGGGGCCCCAACTCGCCGAGCAGTACTTC
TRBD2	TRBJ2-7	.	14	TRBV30	CAWTGGGAGYEQYF	TGTGCCTGGACAGGCGGGGGGGCCGGGTACGAGCAGTACTTC
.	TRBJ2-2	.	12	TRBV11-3	CASSPEGGELFF	TGTGCCAGCAGCCCTGAGGGTGGGGAGCTGTTTTTT
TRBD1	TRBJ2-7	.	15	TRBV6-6	CASGMTGQSSYEQYF	TGTGCCAGCGGGATGACAGGGCAGAGCTCCTACGAGCAGTACTTC
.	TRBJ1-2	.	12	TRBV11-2	CASSSTGYGYTF	TGTGCCAGCAGCTCCACAGGTTATGGCTACACCTTC
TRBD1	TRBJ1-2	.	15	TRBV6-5	CASTPGQGINYGYTF	TGTGCCAGCACCCCCGGACAGGGCATTAACTATGGCTACACCTTC
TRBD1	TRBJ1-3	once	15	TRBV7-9	CASSLGTGGLNTIYF	TGTGCCAGCAGCTTAGGCACAGGGGGTCTAAACACCATATATTTT
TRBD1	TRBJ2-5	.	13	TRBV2	CASLLDRQETQYF	TGTGCCAGCCTACTGGACAGGCAAGAGACCCAGTACTTC
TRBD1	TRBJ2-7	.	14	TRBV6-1	CASWSGTGPSEQYF	TGTGCCAGCTGGTCCGGGACAGGACCTTCCGAGCAGTACTTC
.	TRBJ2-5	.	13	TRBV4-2	CASSQGLEETQYF	TGTGCCAGCAGCCAAGGACTAGAAGAGACCCAGTACTTC
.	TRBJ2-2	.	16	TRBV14	CASSRGHEMNTGELFF	TGTGCCAGCAGCCGGGGACATGAGATGAACACCGGGGAGCTGTTTTTT
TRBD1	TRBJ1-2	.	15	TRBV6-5	CASSPVGTGLYGYTF	TGTGCCAGCAGTCCCGTCGGGACAGGGCTCTATGGCTACACCTTC
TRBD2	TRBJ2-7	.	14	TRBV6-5	CASAPVAGFYEQYF	TGTGCCAGCGCCCCTGTAGCGGGATTTTACGAGCAGTACTTC
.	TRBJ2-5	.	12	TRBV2	CASIQGKETQYF	TGTGCCAGCATTCAGGGGAAAGAGACCCAGTACTTC
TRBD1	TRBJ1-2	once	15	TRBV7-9	CASSLGGQGADGYTF	TGTGCCAGCAGCTTAGGGGGCCAGGGGGCAGATGGCTACACCTTC
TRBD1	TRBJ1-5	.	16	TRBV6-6	CASTRTGQGINQPQHF	TGTGCCAGCACGAGAACCGGACAGGGGATCAATCAGCCCCAGCATTTT
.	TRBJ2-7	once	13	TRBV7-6	CASSLADSYEQYF	TGTGCCAGCAGCTTAGCGGACAGCTACGAGCAGTACTTC
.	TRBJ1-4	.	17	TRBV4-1	CASSQRYTGRLNEKLFF	TGCGCCAGCAGCCAAAGGTACACAGGGCGACTTAATGAAAAACTGTTTTTT
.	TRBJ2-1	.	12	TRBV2	CASVPGSNEQFF	TGTGCCAGCGTACCAGGGTCCAATGAGCAGTTCTTC
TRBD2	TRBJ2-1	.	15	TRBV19	CASRQTSGGAGEQFF	TGTGCCAGTAGACAGACTAGCGGGGGGGCCGGCGAGCAGTTCTTC
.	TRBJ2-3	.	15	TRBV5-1	CASSLRASGTDTQYF	TGCGCCAGCAGCTTGAGGGCTAGCGGCACAGATACGCAGTATTTT
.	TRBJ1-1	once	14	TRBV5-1	CASSEGEVNTEAFF	TGCGCCAGCAGTGAGGGCGAGGTGAACACTGAAGCTTTCTTT
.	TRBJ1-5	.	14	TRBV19	CASIMTASNQPQHF	TGTGCCAGTATCATGACAGCTAGCAATCAGCCCCAGCATTTT
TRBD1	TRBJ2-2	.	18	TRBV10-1	CASSESAGGTGETGELFF	TGCGCCAGCAGTGAGTCGGCAGGCGGGACAGGGGAAACCGGGGAGCTGTTTTTT
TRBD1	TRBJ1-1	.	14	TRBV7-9	CASSSTGVNTEAFF	TGTGCCAGCAGCTCCACAGGGGTTAACACTGAAGCTTTCTTT
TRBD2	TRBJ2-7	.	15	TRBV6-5	CASSYSAGGVYEQYF	TGTGCCAGCAGTTATAGTGCGGGAGGGGTCTACGAGCAGTACTTC
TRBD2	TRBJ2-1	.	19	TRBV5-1	CASSFTPGLAGERNNEQFF	TGCGCCAGCAGCTTTACTCCGGGACTAGCGGGAGAGAGAAACAATGAGCAGTTCTTC
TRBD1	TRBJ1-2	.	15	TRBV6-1	CASNRGDRLNYGYTF	TGTGCCAGCAACCGGGGGGACAGGCTTAACTATGGCTACACCTTC
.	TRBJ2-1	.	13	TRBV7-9	CASSPKQPGEQFF	TGTGCCAGCAGCCCGAAACAGCCGGGAGAGCAGTTCTTC
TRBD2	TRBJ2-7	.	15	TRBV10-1	CASSGSGTSRYEQYF	TGCGCCAGCAGTGGGTCCGGGACTAGCAGATACGAGCAGTACTTC
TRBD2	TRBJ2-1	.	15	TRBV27	CASSSWTSGHNEQFF	TGTGCCAGCAGTTCGTGGACTAGCGGCCACAATGAGCAGTTCTTC
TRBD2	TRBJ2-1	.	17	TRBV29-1	CSGYGLAGGPVYNEQFF	TGCAGCGGGTACGGACTAGCGGGAGGGCCGGTCTACAATGAGCAGTTCTTC
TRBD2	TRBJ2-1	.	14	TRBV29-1	CSAGTSGGYNEQFF	TGCAGCGCAGGAACTAGCGGGGGTTACAATGAGCAGTTCTTC
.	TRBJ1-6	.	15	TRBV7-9	CASSLAHGYDSPLHF	TGTGCCAGCAGCTTAGCGCACGGGTATGATTCACCCCTCCACTTT
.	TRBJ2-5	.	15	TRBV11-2	CASSLDPWGRETQYF	TGTGCCAGCAGCTTAGATCCATGGGGGCGAGAGACCCAGTACTTC
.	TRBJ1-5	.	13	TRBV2	CASSKWANQPQHF	TGTGCCAGCAGTAAGTGGGCCAATCAGCCCCAGCATTTT
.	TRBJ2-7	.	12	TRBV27	CASRSHERKQYF	TGTGCCAGCAGGTCACATGAGAGGAAGCAGTACTTC
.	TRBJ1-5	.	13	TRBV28	CASKGGDGQPQHF	TGTGCCAGCAAGGGGGGGGACGGACAGCCCCAGCATTTT